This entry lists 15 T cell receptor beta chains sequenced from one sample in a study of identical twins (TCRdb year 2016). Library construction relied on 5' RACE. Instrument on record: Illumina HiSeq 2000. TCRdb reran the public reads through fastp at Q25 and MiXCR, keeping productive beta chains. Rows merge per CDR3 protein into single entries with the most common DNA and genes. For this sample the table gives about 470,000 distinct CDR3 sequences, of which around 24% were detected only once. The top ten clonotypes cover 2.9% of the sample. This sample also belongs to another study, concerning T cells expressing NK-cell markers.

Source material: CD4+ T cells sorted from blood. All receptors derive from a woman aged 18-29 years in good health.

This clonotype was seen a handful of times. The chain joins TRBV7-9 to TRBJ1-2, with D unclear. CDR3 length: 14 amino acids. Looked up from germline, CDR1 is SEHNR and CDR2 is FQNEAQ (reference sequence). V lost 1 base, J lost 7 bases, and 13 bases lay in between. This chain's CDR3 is CASSLEWGPGGYTF. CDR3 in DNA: TGTGCCAGCAGCTTAGAATGGGGTCCTGGTGGCTACACCTTC.

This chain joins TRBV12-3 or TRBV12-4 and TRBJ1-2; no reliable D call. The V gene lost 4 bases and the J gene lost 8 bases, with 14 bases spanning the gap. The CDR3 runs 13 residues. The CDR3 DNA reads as TGTGCCAGCAGTTCGGGTCGAAGGGTGGGCTACACCTTC. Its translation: CASSSGRRVGYTF.

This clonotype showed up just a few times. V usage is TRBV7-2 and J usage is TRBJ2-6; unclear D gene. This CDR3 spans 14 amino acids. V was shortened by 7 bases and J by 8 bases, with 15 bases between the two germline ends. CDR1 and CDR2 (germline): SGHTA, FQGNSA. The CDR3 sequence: CASTSFLGSNVLTF. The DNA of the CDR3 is TGTGCCAGCACCAGCTTTCTGGGATCCAACGTCCTGACTTTC.

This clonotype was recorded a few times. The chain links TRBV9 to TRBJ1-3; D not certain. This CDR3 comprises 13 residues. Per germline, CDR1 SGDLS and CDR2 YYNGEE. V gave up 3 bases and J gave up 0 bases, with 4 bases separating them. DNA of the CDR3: TGTGCCAGCAGCGAGACCTCTGGAAACACCATATATTTT. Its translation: CASSETSGNTIYF.

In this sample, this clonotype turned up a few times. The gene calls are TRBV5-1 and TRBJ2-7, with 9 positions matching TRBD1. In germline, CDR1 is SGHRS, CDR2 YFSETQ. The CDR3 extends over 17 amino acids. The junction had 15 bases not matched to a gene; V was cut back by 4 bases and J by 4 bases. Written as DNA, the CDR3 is TGCGCCAGCAGCAGAAACTCGGCCGGGACAGGGTCGTACGAGCAGTACTTC. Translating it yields CASSRNSAGTGSYEQYF.

The CDR3 reads CASSPVDHYEQYF. The CDR3 nucleotides read TGTGCCAGCTCACCCGTGGACCACTACGAGCAGTACTTC. The chain has TRBV18 and TRBJ2-7; no clear D. This CDR3 region has 13 residues. Trimming pared 3 bases from V and 3 bases from J, leaving 9 bases between. Germline CDR1 and CDR2: KGHSH and LQKENI. The variable domain in full, with the rest retrieved from reference TRBV18 and TRBJ2-7, is NAGVMQNPRHLVRRRGQEARLRCSPMKGHSHVYWYRQLPEEGLKFMVYLQKENIIDESGMPKERFSAEFPKEGPSILRIQQVVRGDSAAYFCASSPVDHYEQYFGPGTRLTVT.

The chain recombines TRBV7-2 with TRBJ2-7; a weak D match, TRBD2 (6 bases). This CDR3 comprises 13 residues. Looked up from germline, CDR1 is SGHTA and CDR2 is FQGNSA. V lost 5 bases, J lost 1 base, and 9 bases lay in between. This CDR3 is CASSTSPSYEQYF. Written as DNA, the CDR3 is TGTGCCAGCAGCACTAGCCCTTCCTACGAGCAGTACTTC. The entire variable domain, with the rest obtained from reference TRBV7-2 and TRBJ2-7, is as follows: GAGVSQSPSNKVTEKGKDVELRCDPISGHTALYWYRQSLGQGLEFLIYFQGNSAPDKSGLPSDRFSAERTGGSVSTLTIQRTQQEDSAVYLCASSTSPSYEQYFGPGTRLTVT.

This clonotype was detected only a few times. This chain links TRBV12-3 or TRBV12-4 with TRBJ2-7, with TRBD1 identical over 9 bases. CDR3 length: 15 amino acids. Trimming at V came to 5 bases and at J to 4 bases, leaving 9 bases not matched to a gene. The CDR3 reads CASSAVPGQGYEQYF. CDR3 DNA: TGTGCCAGCAGTGCTGTCCCGGGACAGGGATACGAGCAGTACTTC.

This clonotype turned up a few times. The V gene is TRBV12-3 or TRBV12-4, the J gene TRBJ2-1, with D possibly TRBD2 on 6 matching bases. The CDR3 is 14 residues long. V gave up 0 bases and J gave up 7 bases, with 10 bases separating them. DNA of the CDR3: TGTGCCAGCAGTTTAGCGCGGGATCTGAATGAGCAGTTCTTC. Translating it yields CASSLARDLNEQFF.

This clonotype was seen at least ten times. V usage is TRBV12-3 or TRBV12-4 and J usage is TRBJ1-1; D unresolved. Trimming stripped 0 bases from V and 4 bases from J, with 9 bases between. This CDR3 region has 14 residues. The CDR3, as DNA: TGTGCCAGCAGTTTAGCGGATGGGGTCACTGAAGCTTTCTTT. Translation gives CASSLADGVTEAFF.

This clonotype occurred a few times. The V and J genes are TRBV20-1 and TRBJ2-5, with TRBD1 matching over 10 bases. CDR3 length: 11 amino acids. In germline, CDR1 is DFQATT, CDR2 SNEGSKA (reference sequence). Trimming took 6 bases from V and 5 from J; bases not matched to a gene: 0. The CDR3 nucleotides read TGCAGTGCGACAGGGGGCGAGACCCAGTACTTC. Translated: CSATGGETQYF.

CDR3 amino acids: CASSPGGGDEQYF. CDR3 bases: TGTGCCAGCAGTCCCGGAGGGGGTGACGAGCAGTACTTC. The chain links TRBV28 to TRBJ2-7; D tentatively reads TRBD1 or TRBD2 (6 bases each). The CDR3 has 13 residues. The V gene lost 5 bases and the J gene lost 5 bases, with 13 bases spanning the gap. Germline CDR1 MDHEN, CDR2 SYDVKM.

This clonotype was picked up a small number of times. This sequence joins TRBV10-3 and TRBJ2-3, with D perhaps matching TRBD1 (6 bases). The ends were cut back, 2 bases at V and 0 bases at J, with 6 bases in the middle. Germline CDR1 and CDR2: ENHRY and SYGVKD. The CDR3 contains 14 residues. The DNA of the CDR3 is TGTGCCATCAGTGAGACAGGGAGCACAGATACGCAGTATTTT. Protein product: CAISETGSTDTQYF.

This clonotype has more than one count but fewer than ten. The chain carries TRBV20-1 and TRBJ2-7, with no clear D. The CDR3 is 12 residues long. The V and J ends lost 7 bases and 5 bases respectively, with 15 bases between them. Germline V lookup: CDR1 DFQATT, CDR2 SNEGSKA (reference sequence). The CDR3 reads CSVAQIINEQYF. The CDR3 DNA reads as TGCAGTGTCGCACAAATAATAAACGAGCAGTACTTC.

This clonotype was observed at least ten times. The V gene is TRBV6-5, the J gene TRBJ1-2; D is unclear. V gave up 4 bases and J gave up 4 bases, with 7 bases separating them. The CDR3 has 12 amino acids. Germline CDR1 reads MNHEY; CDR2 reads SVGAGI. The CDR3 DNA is TGTGCCAGCAGTTTCTCTGGCTATGGCTACACCTTC. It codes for CASSFSGYGYTF.